Following are 24 T cell receptor beta chains from one sample sequenced in a study of cytomegalovirus exposure and HLA in healthy donors. The PCR was carried out with 60 Vbeta primers and 13 Jbeta primers. The protocol was immunoSEQ multiplex PCR, while the TCRdb copy is restricted to in-frame clones and leaves out a portion. The sample comprises 150,000 to 200,000 clones, 80% of which are singletons, and less than 2% rests with the top ten. The sequenced material came from PBMCs. The origin of the receptors is a woman between 25 and 40 years old in good health and CMV-seronegative.

CDR3 nucleotide sequence: TGTGCCAGCAGCTTGGAGGGGCGGTACACCTTC. Protein product: CASSLEGRYTF. V and J are TRBV5-8 and TRBJ1-2; tentative D call: TRBD1 (5 bases). V was shortened by 0 bases and J by 11 bases, with 8 bases between the two germline ends. The length of the CDR3 is 11 residues. Germline CDR1 and CDR2: SGHTS and YDEGEE.

The J gene is TRBJ1-6, the V gene TRBV6-5; possibly TRBD1 for D (5 bases). V lost 2 bases and J lost 8, with 16 bases in between. In germline, CDR1 is MNHEY, CDR2 SVGAGI. This CDR3 region has 16 residues. CDR3 DNA sequence: TGTGCCAGCAGTTACGGTCACGTGCAGGGCGATTCACCCCTCCACTTT. It specifies CASSYGHVQGDSPLHF.

This chain connects TRBV6-1 to TRBJ1-5; D gene ambiguous. This CDR3 spans 13 amino acids. Trimming left V 8 bases short and J 5 bases short, with 13 bases between. Germline-derived CDR1 and CDR2 are MNHNS and SASEGT. CDR3 protein: CASESGSYQPQHF. CDR3 sequence (DNA): TGTGCCAGCGAGTCGGGGTCTTATCAGCCCCAGCATTTT.

The gene calls are TRBV19 and TRBJ2-4, with 8 bases matching TRBD1. Germline loops: CDR1 LNHDA, CDR2 SQIVND (reference sequence). J was trimmed by 6 bases and V by 4 bases; bases with no gene match: 8. The CDR3 is 15 residues long. This chain's CDR3 is CASSSQGAGGNIQYF. The CDR3 DNA reads as TGTGCCAGTAGTAGTCAGGGGGCGGGCGGAAACATTCAGTACTTC.

The chain employs TRBV6-1 and TRBJ2-7; 7 nucleotides agree with TRBD2. J lost 3 bases, V lost 4 bases, and 9 bases had no gene match. The CDR3 spans 15 residues. The V gene's germline CDR1 is MNHNS and CDR2 SASEGT. CDR3 coding DNA: TGTGCCAGCAGTGCGGAGGGCGGGGGTCTCTACGAGCAGTACTTC. Its translation: CASSAEGGGLYEQYF.

This clone occurred a few times. The chain joins TRBV4-1 to TRBJ2-5; 7 positions match TRBD1. The CDR3 length is 15 residues. Trimming took 1 base from V and 2 from J; bases not matched to a gene: 4. Germline V gene lookup returns CDR1 MGHRA and CDR2 YSYEKL. The CDR3 nucleotides read TGCGCCAGCAGCCAAGTGGGACAGCTTCAAGAGACCCAGTACTTC. It codes for CASSQVGQLQETQYF.

The chain links TRBV4-3 to TRBJ1-6, with 10 bases fitting TRBD1. Germline loops: CDR1 LGHNA, CDR2 YSLEER. Trimming cost V 1 base and J 9 bases; bases outside gene matches: 6. CDR3 length: 16 amino acids. The CDR3 nucleotides are TGCGCCAGCAGCCAAGTCCCGGGACAGGGGACTTCACCCCTCCACTTT. Protein product: CASSQVPGQGTSPLHF.

The chain joins TRBV7-6 to TRBJ2-7; maybe TRBD1 (6 bases). V shed 1 base and J shed 2 bases, with 9 bases lying between them. The CDR3 runs to 14 residues. Germline V gene data show CDR1 as SGHVS and CDR2 as FNYEAQ. This chain's CDR3 is CASSLDRAPYEQYF. The CDR3 coding sequence is TGTGCCAGCAGCTTAGACAGGGCCCCCTACGAGCAGTACTTC. The full variable domain, its missing parts supplied by reference TRBV7-6 and TRBJ2-7, is GAGVSQSPRYKVTKRGQDVALRCDPISGHVSLYWYRQALGQGPEFLTYFNYEAQQDKSGLPNDRFSAERPEGSISTLTIQRTEQRDSAMYRCASSLDRAPYEQYFGPGTRLTVT.

This chain joins TRBV6-4 and TRBJ2-2; D might be TRBD1 (6 bases). There are 15 residues in the CDR3. Germline loops: CDR1 MRHNA, CDR2 SNTAGT. Deletions cut 2 bases from V and 6 bases from J, with 13 bases between. This chain's CDR3 is CASSDEGGSSGELFF. The CDR3 coding sequence is TGTGCCAGCAGTGACGAAGGGGGATCTTCCGGGGAGCTGTTTTTT.

The rearrangement uses TRBV2 and TRBJ2-3; TRBD2 matches at 13 bases. Looked up from germline, CDR1 is SNHLY and CDR2 is FYNNEI. V gave up 6 bases and J gave up 3 bases; unmatched junction bases: 3. There are 15 residues in the CDR3. The DNA for the CDR3 is TGTGCCAGCAGCATACTAGCGGGGGGGACAGATACGCAGTATTTT. Translating gives CASSILAGGTDTQYF.

For the CDR3, the DNA is TGTGCCAGCAGCGCACAGTCCGGGACAGCAAACTATGGCTACACCTTC. Protein sequence: CASSAQSGTANYGYTF. This rearrangement joins TRBV9 to TRBJ1-2; 7 bases are a match to TRBD1. The V segment lost 3 bases and the J segment 2 bases; nucleotides outside the gene matches: 10. CDR1 and CDR2 (germline): SGDLS, YYNGEE. The CDR3 has 16 amino acids.

The rearrangement uses TRBV5-6 and TRBJ2-1, with a weak D call TRBD2 (5 bases). Germline values: CDR1 SGHDT, CDR2 YYEEEE. Trimming stripped 4 bases from V and 2 bases from J, with 13 bases between. This CDR3 comprises 15 residues. The CDR3 protein is CASSRGGGTYNEQFF. The CDR3 DNA reads TGTGCCAGCAGCCGCGGCGGAGGAACCTACAATGAGCAGTTCTTC.

This clone has a handful of counts. The J gene is TRBJ1-2, the V gene TRBV6-5; 8 bases are shared with TRBD1. The V gene end was trimmed by 6 bases and the J gene end by 4 bases; junction bases not matched to a gene: 7. The CDR3 runs 14 residues. The V gene's germline CDR1 is MNHEY and CDR2 SVGAGI. CDR3 loop: CASSEQGGGYGYTF. Written as DNA, the CDR3 is TGTGCCAGCAGCGAACAGGGGGGTGGCTATGGCTACACCTTC.

The chain carries TRBV6-5 and TRBJ1-2; D gene unclear. CDR3 length: 14 residues. The germline V and J ends were trimmed by 6 bases and 5 bases, with 16 bases remaining between them. CDR1 is MNHEY, CDR2 SVGAGI, per germline. CDR3 amino acids: CASSERPTGYGYTF. The CDR3 bases are TGTGCCAGCAGCGAACGCCCCACGGGATATGGCTACACCTTC.

The chain combines TRBV29-1 with TRBJ2-2; possibly TRBD1 for D (6 bases). There are 14 residues in the CDR3. CDR1 is SQVTM, CDR2 ANQGSEA, per germline. The ends were cut back, 6 bases at V and 3 bases at J, with 14 bases in the middle. The CDR3, as DNA: TGCAGCGTCGGAGTGGGGGCCGACACCGGGGAGCTGTTTTTT. Its protein product is CSVGVGADTGELFF.

V and J are TRBV18 and TRBJ1-1; tentative D call: TRBD1 (6 bases). Germline CDR1 is KGHSH and CDR2 is LQKENI. The CDR3 consists of 13 residues. Trimming shortened V by 5 bases and J by 1 base, and 8 bases separated the two germline ends. The CDR3 DNA follows: TGTGCCAGCTCAACGGACAGGAACACTGAAGCTTTCTTT. Translating it yields CASSTDRNTEAFF.

The chain uses TRBV27 and TRBJ2-3; D is perhaps TRBD2 (5 bases). Trimming took 8 bases from V and 5 from J, leaving 23 bases between them. Germline assignment: CDR1 MNHEY and CDR2 SMNVEV (reference sequence). The CDR3 sequence is 16 residues long. CDR3 sequence reads: CASAGPLRGRRDTQYF. The CDR3 nucleotides read TGTGCCAGCGCCGGGCCACTAAGAGGGCGTAGAGATACGCAGTATTTT.

The chain combines TRBV4-3 with TRBJ2-1; maybe TRBD1 (5 bases). Germline V gives CDR1 LGHNA, CDR2 YSLEER. This CDR3 is built from 16 residues. Trimming pared 4 bases from V and 1 base from J, leaving 14 bases between. For the CDR3, the DNA is TGCGCCAGCAGCCTTCGAACAGGTTCGTCCTACAATGAGCAGTTCTTC. It specifies CASSLRTGSSYNEQFF.

The genes are TRBV6-5 and TRBJ1-2; 7 bases map to TRBD1. The V segment lost 5 bases and the J segment 8 bases; nucleotides outside the gene matches: 5. The CDR3 extends over 12 amino acids. CDR1 and CDR2 (germline): MNHEY, SVGAGI. CDR3 DNA sequence: TGTGCCAGCAGTACAGGGGCAGGAGGCTACACCTTC. Translation: CASSTGAGGYTF.

The rearrangement links TRBV5-8 to TRBJ1-3; 7 nucleotides align to TRBD1. V was clipped by 2 bases and J by 0 bases; unmatched bases: 2. Germline V gene data show CDR1 as SGHTS and CDR2 as YDEGEE. The CDR3 totals 15 residues. The CDR3 sequence: CASSFPGGSGNTIYF. DNA for the CDR3: TGTGCCAGCAGCTTCCCAGGGGGCTCTGGAAACACCATATATTTT. The whole variable domain, filled in from reference TRBV5-8 and TRBJ1-3, reads EAGVTQSPTHLIKTRGQQATLRCSPISGHTSVYWYQQALGLGLQFLLWYDEGEERNRGNFPPRFSGRQFPNYSSELNVNALELEDSALYLCASSFPGGSGNTIYFGEGSWLTVV.

The J gene is TRBJ1-4, the V gene TRBV19, with 8 bases aligning to TRBD1. CDR3 length: 14 amino acids. J gave up 8 bases and V 3 bases, and 5 bases lay outside the gene matches. Germline V gene lookup returns CDR1 LNHDA and CDR2 SQIVND (reference sequence). CDR3 bases: TGTGCCAGTAGTATCGGACAGGGAGTCGAAAAACTGTTTTTT. Its translation: CASSIGQGVEKLFF.

The V call is TRBV7-3, the J call TRBJ1-5; 7 bases fit TRBD1. V shed 5 bases and J 5 bases; nucleotides not matched to a gene: 6. Germline lookup yields CDR1 SGHTA and CDR2 FQGTGA. CDR3 length: 14 amino acids. The CDR3 sequence: CASSQRGGDQPQHF. The CDR3 coding sequence is TGTGCCAGCAGCCAGAGAGGGGGCGATCAGCCCCAGCATTTT.

The genes are TRBV14 and TRBJ1-6; D is unresolved. The V end was cut by 0 bases, the J end by 10 bases, with 10 bases between. This CDR3 region has 14 residues. Germline V CDR1 and CDR2: SGHDN, FVKESK. Here the CDR3 DNA reads TGTGCCAGCAGCCAAGATAGAGCGGGCTCACCCCTCCACTTT. Translation: CASSQDRAGSPLHF.

CDR3 DNA sequence: TGTGCCAGCAGCCCTACCCCGGACAGATATGGCTACACCTTC. Protein: CASSPTPDRYGYTF. V usage is TRBV6-6 and J usage is TRBJ1-2; TRBD1 is a possible D gene (6 bases). Germline V gene sequence: CDR1 MNHNY, CDR2 SVGAGI (reference sequence). This CDR3 is 14 amino acids long. V lost 6 bases to trimming and J lost 5 bases, with 16 bases between them.